The 2 T cell receptor beta chains below were found in one sample sequenced in a study of blood T cells in healthy people across ages. A sample-barcoded 5' primer and a J-beta primer mix were used in a second PCR of roughly 7 to 11 cycles. TCRdb passed the 5' RACE reads through MiXCR, listing each CDR3 protein once. This sample has 590,000 or so distinct CDR3 sequences, with approximately 30% found just once. Input material: blood. Source of these receptors: a woman of 80 years or more in good health.

This clonotype was observed at least ten times. V usage is TRBV4-3 and J usage is TRBJ2-5; TRBD2 matches 15 bases. V was pared by 1 base and J by 2 bases, with 5 bases of the junction left unmatched. The CDR3 sequence is 18 residues long. Germline V gives CDR1 LGHNA, CDR2 YSLEER. The CDR3 bases are TGCGCCAGCAGCCAAGGACCCGGGACTAGCGGGGGGCAAGAGACCCAGTACTTC. This translates into CASSQGPGTSGGQETQYF.

This clonotype has at least ten counts. The CDR3 region is CASSWTSGGSYNEQFF. In DNA form, the CDR3 reads TGTGCCAGCAGTTGGACTAGCGGGGGCTCCTACAATGAGCAGTTCTTC. The rearrangement uses TRBV28 and TRBJ2-1; 13 bases are a match to TRBD2. J gave up 0 bases and V 4 bases, and 0 bases lay outside the gene matches. Germline V CDR1 and CDR2: MDHEN, SYDVKM. The CDR3 loop spans 16 amino acids.